This T cell receptor (beta chain) was found in a study of T cell responses to AZD1222 COVID-19 vaccine. Study summary: Pooled samples include second doses given at about 4 or 12 weeks.

The protocol was immunoSEQ multiplex PCR, while the TCRdb copy is restricted to in-frame clones and leaves out a portion. Seen here are about 85,000 clones, 65% to 90% observed once, and the top ten hold around 8.2%. CDR1 and CDR2 (germline): SGHTA, FQGNSA. The ends lost 4 bases at V and 6 bases at J; junction bases unmatched: 6. The CDR3 spans 14 residues. The chain links TRBV7-2 to TRBJ2-1; 7 bases fit TRBD1. The specimen was peripheral blood, collected on day 0 of AZD1222 vaccination. The source of this sequence is an adult in good health. This chain's CDR3 is CASSSQGQSNEQFF. In DNA, the CDR3 is TGTGCCAGCAGCTCCCAGGGACAGAGCAATGAGCAGTTCTTC.